These 32 T cell receptor beta chains came from one sample sequenced in a study of T cells in pancreatic ductal adenocarcinoma (dated by TCRdb to 2017 to 2019). Receptors were amplified or captured by the immunoSEQ multiplex PCR assay. Here the immuneACCESS table is served through TCRdb, limited to in-frame sequences with V and J called. Missing clones are a known gap in these copies; in checked studies unresolved V genes cover under half, and the rest lacks a known reason. The sample data list roughly 5,000 clones, and 65% to 80% of these were observed just once. Over 8.5% of the sample rests with the top ten. Pancreatic ductal adenocarcinoma patients who had undergone surgery without neoadjuvant therapy were selected. The source material was pancreatic tumor tissue. All receptors come from a human donor with pancreatic ductal adenocarcinoma.

The gene calls are TRBV5-1 and TRBJ1-3; no clear D gene. This CDR3 comprises 14 residues. Per the germline V gene, CDR1 is SGHRS and CDR2 is YFSETQ. The V end lost 0 bases, the J end lost 4 bases, and 8 bases lay between the germline ends. The CDR3 coding sequence is TGCGCCAGCAGCTTGGGGCAGGTCGGAAACACCATATATTTT. It encodes CASSLGQVGNTIYF. Looking up the rest from reference TRBV5-1 and TRBJ1-3 gives the full variable domain: KAGVTQTPRYLIKTRGQQVTLSCSPISGHRSVSWYQQTPGQGLQFLFEYFSETQRNKGNFPGRFSGRQFSNSRSEMNVSTLELGDSALYLCASSLGQVGNTIYFGEGSWLTVV.

This clone was seen only once. The genes are TRBV6-1 and TRBJ2-6; D gene uncertain. V dropped 1 base and J dropped 0 bases, with 10 bases sitting between them. The CDR3 runs to 17 residues. Germline V gene sequence: CDR1 MNHNS, CDR2 SASEGT. CDR3 DNA sequence: TGTGCCAGCAGTGAAGGGCTAGATAACTCTGGGGCCAACGTCCTGACTTTC. Translating gives CASSEGLDNSGANVLTF.

The rearrangement uses TRBV5-4 and TRBJ2-5, with TRBD2 matching over 9 bases. This CDR3 comprises 19 residues. V was clipped by 0 bases and J by 1 base; unmatched bases: 13. Germline CDR1 and CDR2: SGHNT and YYREEE (reference sequence). The CDR3 loop reads CASSLAFGASGGLQETQYF. For the CDR3, the DNA is TGTGCCAGCAGCTTGGCCTTTGGGGCCAGCGGGGGGCTCCAAGAGACCCAGTACTTC.

V and J are TRBV29-1 and TRBJ2-1, with TRBD1 as a possible D gene (6 bases). The germline V gene encodes CDR1 SQVTM and CDR2 ANQGSEA. This CDR3 comprises 14 residues. The germline V and J ends were trimmed by 6 bases and 3 bases, with 15 bases remaining between them. CDR3 sequence: CSVPRGKGYNEQFF. DNA of the CDR3: TGCAGCGTCCCCAGGGGAAAAGGCTACAATGAGCAGTTCTTC.

The CDR3: CASTFQGINTEAFF. The CDR3 DNA is TGCGCCAGCACCTTCCAGGGCATTAACACTGAAGCTTTCTTT. The gene calls are TRBV4-1 and TRBJ1-1, with D possibly being TRBD1 (5 bases). The V end lost 7 bases, the J end lost 2 bases, and 14 bases lay between the germline ends. Per germline, CDR1 MGHRA and CDR2 YSYEKL. The CDR3 is 14 amino acids.

The chain is built from TRBV18 and TRBJ1-1; 7 bases align to TRBD1. CDR1 and CDR2 (germline): KGHSH, LQKENI. The CDR3 is 14 amino acids. V shed 4 bases and J 4 bases; nucleotides not matched to a gene: 6. As DNA, the CDR3 is TGTGCCAGCTCACAGGGGGCGTTTACCACTGAAGCTTTCTTT. Its translation is CASSQGAFTTEAFF.

This sequence joins TRBV10-3 and TRBJ2-3; TRBD2 aligns across 13 bases. This CDR3 spans 16 amino acids. With 6 bases clipped from V and 0 bases from J, the junction kept 3 bases outside the gene matches. Germline CDR1 reads ENHRY; CDR2 reads SYGVKD. CDR3 in DNA: TGTGCCATCAGGAAGGGACTAGCGGGGAGCACAGATACGCAGTATTTT. It codes for CAIRKGLAGSTDTQYF.

The J gene is TRBJ2-3, the V gene TRBV5-1, with a tentative D call TRBD2 (5 bases). There are 16 residues in the CDR3. Germline CDR1 reads SGHRS; CDR2 reads YFSETQ. The germline V and J ends were trimmed by 4 bases and 0 bases, with 15 bases remaining between them. DNA for the CDR3: TGCGCCAGCAGCCCAGACTACTTCTCTAGCACAGATACGCAGTATTTT. Encoded protein: CASSPDYFSSTDTQYF.

The V and J genes are TRBV30 and TRBJ2-3, with TRBD1 matching 8 bases. V lost 0 bases, J lost 4 bases, and 3 bases stayed unmatched. CDR1 GTSNPN and CDR2 SVGIG come from the germline V gene (reference sequence). The CDR3 is made up of 14 amino acids. In DNA form, the CDR3 reads TGTGCCTGGAGTGTACAACAGGGGGCAGATACGCAGTATTTT. Protein: CAWSVQQGADTQYF. Full variable domain (remainder filled in from reference TRBV30 and TRBJ2-3): SQTIHQWPATLVQPVGSPLSLECTVEGTSNPNLYWYRQAAGRGLQLLFYSVGIGQISSEVPQNLSASRPQDRQFILSSKKLLLSDSGFYLCAWSVQQGADTQYFGPGTRLTVL.

The chain links TRBV27 to TRBJ2-2; possible D gene TRBD1, 6 bases. Trimming removed 4 bases at V and 5 bases at J, with 11 bases between. The CDR3 length is 14 residues. Germline CDR1 MNHEY, CDR2 SMNVEV (reference sequence). DNA for the CDR3: TGTGCCAGCAGTTACCTCAGGGGAACCGGGGAGCTGTTTTTT. It translates to CASSYLRGTGELFF.

This chain links TRBV7-8 with TRBJ2-1; 7 positions agree with TRBD1. The CDR3 is 15 residues long. Germline trimming cut 3 bases from V and 4 bases from J; bases unmatched to any gene: 6. Looked up from germline, CDR1 is SGHVS and CDR2 is FQNEAQ. This CDR3 is CASSFGTAPYNEQFF. The CDR3 region has the DNA TGTGCCAGCAGCTTTGGGACAGCCCCATACAATGAGCAGTTCTTC.

The chain recombines TRBV6-1 with TRBJ2-5; 7 nucleotides align to TRBD1. The CDR3 contains 17 residues. V shed 4 bases, J shed 4 bases, and the junction held 15 bases outside the gene matches. CDR1 and CDR2 from the germline V gene are MNHNS and SASEGT. The DNA of the CDR3 is TGTGCCAGCAGTGCCTACCGGGACAGTGGGGCCAGAGAGACCCAGTACTTC. This sequence encodes CASSAYRDSGARETQYF.

This clone showed up just a few times. This sequence joins TRBV6-5 and TRBJ2-2; 10 bases match TRBD1. The V segment lost 8 bases and the J segment 4 bases; nucleotides outside the gene matches: 4. Germline V gene sequence: CDR1 MNHEY, CDR2 SVGAGI. This CDR3 contains 14 residues. CDR3 protein: CASRWTGGTGELFF. The CDR3 DNA reads as TGTGCCAGCCGGTGGACAGGGGGCACCGGGGAGCTGTTTTTT.

This clone occurred a few times. The V and J genes are TRBV7-9 and TRBJ1-6; tentatively, D is TRBD1 (6 bases). The CDR3 sequence is 12 residues long. In germline, CDR1 is SEHNR, CDR2 FQNEAQ (reference sequence). The chain's CDR3 is CATRGGNSPLHF. In DNA form, the CDR3 reads TGTGCAACCAGGGGTGGTAATTCACCCCTCCACTTT.

This clone was seen a few times. The rearrangement joins TRBV2 to TRBJ1-4, with D unresolved. The CDR3 length is 16 residues. Germline V gene sequence: CDR1 SNHLY, CDR2 FYNNEI. V lost 5 bases to trimming and J lost 7 bases, with 20 bases between them. In DNA, the CDR3 is TGTGCCAGCAGTCTCCATGACCAATTCCTAGCTGAAAAACTGTTTTTT. Its translation: CASSLHDQFLAEKLFF.

In its sample, this clone was seen a few times. J is TRBJ2-3 and V is TRBV5-4, with D unresolved. CDR1 SGHNT and CDR2 YYREEE come from the germline V gene (reference sequence). V was trimmed by 3 bases and J by 1 base, leaving 9 bases between them. This CDR3 has 14 amino acids. The CDR3 reads CASSSGSRTDTQYF. The DNA of the CDR3 is TGTGCCAGCAGCTCAGGATCCCGCACAGATACGCAGTATTTT.

V is TRBV19 and J is TRBJ2-6; 9 bases are shared with TRBD1. The V and J ends lost 5 bases and 2 bases, in that order; junction bases with no gene match: 7. Germline values: CDR1 LNHDA, CDR2 SQIVND (reference sequence). The CDR3 length is 17 residues. The CDR3: CASSPQGQGPGANVLTF. The CDR3 DNA reads as TGTGCCAGTAGTCCCCAGGGACAGGGACCTGGGGCCAACGTCCTGACTTTC.

The chain links TRBV5-1 to TRBJ2-3; tentative D call: TRBD2 (6 bases). V was pared by 0 bases and J by 0 bases, with 8 bases between. The CDR3 spans 15 residues. CDR1 SGHRS and CDR2 YFSETQ come from the germline V gene. CDR3 loop: CASSLGGTSTDTQYF. CDR3 sequence (DNA): TGCGCCAGCAGCTTGGGAGGGACTAGCACAGATACGCAGTATTTT.

The J gene is TRBJ1-5, the V gene TRBV6-5; 8 bases are a match to TRBD1. This CDR3 has 16 amino acids. Germline trimming cut 4 bases from V and 2 bases from J; bases unmatched to any gene: 7. Germline CDR1 MNHEY, CDR2 SVGAGI. The CDR3 sequence: CASSSSRGRGNQPQHF. CDR3 bases: TGTGCCAGCAGTTCTTCCAGGGGGCGCGGCAATCAGCCCCAGCATTTT.

The genes are TRBV7-9 and TRBJ1-2, with 8 bases that match TRBD1. This CDR3 is 14 amino acids long. Per germline, CDR1 SEHNR and CDR2 FQNEAQ (reference sequence). The junction had 9 bases not matched to a gene; V was cut back by 5 bases and J by 7 bases. This CDR3 is CASSAQQGERGYTF. The CDR3 nucleotides are TGTGCCAGCAGCGCACAACAGGGGGAGCGTGGCTACACCTTC.

This clone came up a few times. The chain uses TRBV30 and TRBJ1-1; 10 nucleotides line up with TRBD1. V trimming: 7 bases; J trimming: 1 base; junction bases outside the gene matches: 6. From germline, CDR1 is GTSNPN and CDR2 SVGIG (reference sequence). The CDR3 consists of 14 residues. CDR3 nucleotide sequence: TGTGCCTCGGACAGGGGGTGGTCGAACACTGAAGCTTTCTTT. Translation gives CASDRGWSNTEAFF.

This chain links TRBV6-5 with TRBJ2-7, with TRBD1 matching over 9 bases. The CDR3 runs to 16 residues. Losses at the gene ends were 2 bases for V and 4 bases for J; bases not matched to a gene: 9. Germline loops: CDR1 MNHEY, CDR2 SVGAGI. In DNA, the CDR3 is TGTGCCAGCAGTTACACAGGGGGCCACTGGATTTACGAGCAGTACTTC. This sequence encodes CASSYTGGHWIYEQYF.

The chain carries TRBV4-1 and TRBJ2-1; no clear D. This CDR3 spans 16 amino acids. With 0 bases removed from V and 0 bases from J, the gap between germline ends came to 9 bases. Germline CDR1 is MGHRA and CDR2 is YSYEKL. The CDR3 sequence is CASSQEGLNSYNEQFF. The CDR3 coding sequence is TGCGCCAGCAGCCAAGAGGGCTTAAACTCCTACAATGAGCAGTTCTTC.

In regard to this clone: This sample also contains other DNA sequences that code for the same CDR3. V is TRBV25-1 and J is TRBJ2-5, with D perhaps matching TRBD2 (5 bases). CDR1 is MGHDK, CDR2 SYGVNS, per germline. The V end lost 1 base, the J end lost 0 bases, and 15 bases lay between the germline ends. The CDR3 has 17 residues. CDR3 amino acids: CASSESGRGYNQETQYF. CDR3 in DNA: TGTGCCAGCAGTGAATCGGGTAGAGGGTATAACCAAGAGACCCAGTACTTC.

The V gene is TRBV4-1, the J gene TRBJ2-7; 9 bases map to TRBD2. The CDR3 has 15 amino acids. Germline trimming cut 2 bases from V and 3 bases from J; bases unmatched to any gene: 5. CDR1 is MGHRA, CDR2 YSYEKL, per germline. For the CDR3, the DNA is TGCGCCAGCAGCCAATTGCCTAGCGGGGACTACGAGCAGTACTTC. Amino acids: CASSQLPSGDYEQYF.

The chain uses TRBV5-1 and TRBJ2-7, with 10 bases lining up with TRBD1. J lost 3 bases, V lost 7 bases, and 7 bases had no gene match. Germline-derived CDR1 and CDR2 are SGHRS and YFSETQ. The CDR3 runs to 14 residues. The CDR3: CASLPRDRGYEQYF. In nucleotides, the CDR3 is TGCGCCAGCTTGCCCCGGGACAGGGGCTACGAGCAGTACTTC.

DNA for the CDR3: TGTGCCAGCAGTTACGCAGGGGAGGGCACTGAAGCTTTCTTT. Protein product: CASSYAGEGTEAFF. The chain combines TRBV6-5 with TRBJ1-1; D is possibly TRBD1 (6 bases). In germline, CDR1 is MNHEY, CDR2 SVGAGI. The CDR3 is 14 amino acids. The V and J ends lost 2 bases and 4 bases respectively, with 11 bases between them.

The chain is built from TRBV6-5 and TRBJ1-1, with 8 bases that match TRBD1. V shed 2 bases, J shed 11 bases, and the junction held 13 bases outside the gene matches. This CDR3 region has 15 residues. Germline V gene sequence: CDR1 MNHEY, CDR2 SVGAGI. This CDR3 reads CASSYAGQGVWLAFF. The CDR3 DNA sequence: TGTGCCAGCAGTTACGCCGGACAGGGTGTGTGGTTGGCTTTCTTT.

This clone has only a few counts. V gene TRBV30 combines with J gene TRBJ1-2; 7 positions match TRBD1. V shed 5 bases and J 8 bases; nucleotides not matched to a gene: 5. Germline-derived CDR1 and CDR2 are GTSNPN and SVGIG (reference sequence). There are 11 residues in the CDR3. As DNA, the CDR3 is TGTGCCTGGGGGGACAGTAGGGGCTACACCTTC. Encoded protein: CAWGDSRGYTF.

This chain links TRBV4-1 with TRBJ1-3; 7 nucleotides match TRBD1. Trimming took 2 bases from V and 0 from J; bases not matched to a gene: 4. Germline loops: CDR1 MGHRA, CDR2 YSYEKL. The CDR3 consists of 16 residues. CDR3 region: CASSQSGGTSGNTIYF. CDR3 sequence (DNA): TGCGCCAGCAGCCAATCAGGGGGGACCTCTGGAAACACCATATATTTT.

As concerns this clone: A read error may produce the germline difference seen at one junction end. Other nucleotide sequences from this sample produce the same CDR3. The rearrangement links TRBV18 to TRBJ2-5; a weak D match, TRBD2 (6 bases). The CDR3 has 14 residues. Germline CDR1 reads KGHSH; CDR2 reads LQKENI. The CDR3 spells CASSIAAGQETQYF. In DNA form, the CDR3 reads TGCGCCAGCTCAATAGCGGCAGGGCAAGAGACCCAGTACTTC.

This clone was picked up a small number of times. The chain joins TRBV28 to TRBJ1-2, with 7 nucleotides matching TRBD1. The CDR3 covers 14 residues. Per the germline V gene, CDR1 is MDHEN and CDR2 is SYDVKM. J gave up 8 bases and V 5 bases, and 11 bases lay outside the gene matches. CDR3 sequence (DNA): TGTGCCAGCAGTCCCCATGACAGGGTTGAGGGCTACACCTTC. Translated: CASSPHDRVEGYTF.